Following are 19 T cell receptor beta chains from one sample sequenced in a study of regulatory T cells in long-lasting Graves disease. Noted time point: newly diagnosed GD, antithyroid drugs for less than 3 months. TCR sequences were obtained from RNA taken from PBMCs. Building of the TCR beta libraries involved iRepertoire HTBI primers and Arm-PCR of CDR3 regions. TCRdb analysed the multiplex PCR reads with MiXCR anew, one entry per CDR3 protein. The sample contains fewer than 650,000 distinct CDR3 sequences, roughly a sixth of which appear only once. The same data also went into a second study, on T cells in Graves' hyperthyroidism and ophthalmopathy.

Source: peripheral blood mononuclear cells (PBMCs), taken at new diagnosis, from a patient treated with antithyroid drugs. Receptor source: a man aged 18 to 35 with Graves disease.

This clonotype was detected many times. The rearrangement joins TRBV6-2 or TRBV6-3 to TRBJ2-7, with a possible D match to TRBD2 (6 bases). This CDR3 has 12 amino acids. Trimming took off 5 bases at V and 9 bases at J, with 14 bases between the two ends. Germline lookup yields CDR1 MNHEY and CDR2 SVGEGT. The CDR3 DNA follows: TGTGCCAGCAGTGGCCCCGGGGGACGGCAGTACTTC. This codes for CASSGPGGRQYF.

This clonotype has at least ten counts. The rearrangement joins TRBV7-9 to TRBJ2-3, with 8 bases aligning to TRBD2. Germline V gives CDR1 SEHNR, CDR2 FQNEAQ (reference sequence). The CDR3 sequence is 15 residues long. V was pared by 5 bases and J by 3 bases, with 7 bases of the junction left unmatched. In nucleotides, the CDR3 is TGTGCCAGCAGCCAGGGACTAGTCATTACAGATACGCAGTATTTT. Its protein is CASSQGLVITDTQYF.

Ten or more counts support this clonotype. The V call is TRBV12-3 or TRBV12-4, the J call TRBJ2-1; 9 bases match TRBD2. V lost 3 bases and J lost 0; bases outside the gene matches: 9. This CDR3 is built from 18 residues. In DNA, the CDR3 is TGTGCCAGCAGTTTCGGCCTAGCGGGGCGCTACTCCTACAATGAGCAGTTCTTC. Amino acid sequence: CASSFGLAGRYSYNEQFF.

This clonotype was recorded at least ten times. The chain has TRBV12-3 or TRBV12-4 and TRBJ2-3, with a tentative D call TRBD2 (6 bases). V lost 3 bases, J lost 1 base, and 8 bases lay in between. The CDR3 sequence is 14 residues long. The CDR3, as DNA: TGTGCCAGCAGTTTTGGAGGGGGCACAGATACGCAGTATTTT. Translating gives CASSFGGGTDTQYF.

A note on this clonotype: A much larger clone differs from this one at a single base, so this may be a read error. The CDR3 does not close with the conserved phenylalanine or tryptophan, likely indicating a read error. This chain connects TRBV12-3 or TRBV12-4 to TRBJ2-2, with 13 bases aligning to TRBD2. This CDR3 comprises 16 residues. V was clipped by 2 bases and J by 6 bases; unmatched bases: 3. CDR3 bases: TGTGCCAGCAGTTTATGGGGACTAGCGGGACCCGGGGAGCTGTTTCTT. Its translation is CASSLWGLAGPGELFL.

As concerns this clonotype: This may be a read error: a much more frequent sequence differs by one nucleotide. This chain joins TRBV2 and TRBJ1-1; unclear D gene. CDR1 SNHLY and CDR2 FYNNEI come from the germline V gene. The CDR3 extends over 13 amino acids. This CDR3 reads CVSSAHENTEAFF. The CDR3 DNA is TGTGTCAGCAGTGCACATGAAAACACTGAAGCTTTCTTT.

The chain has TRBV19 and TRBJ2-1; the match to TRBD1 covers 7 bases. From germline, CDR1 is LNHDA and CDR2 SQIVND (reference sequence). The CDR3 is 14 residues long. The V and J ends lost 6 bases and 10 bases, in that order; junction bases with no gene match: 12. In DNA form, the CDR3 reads TGTGCCAGTAGGGGGAACAGGGGCCCAAGGGAGCAGTTCTTC. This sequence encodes CASRGNRGPREQFF.

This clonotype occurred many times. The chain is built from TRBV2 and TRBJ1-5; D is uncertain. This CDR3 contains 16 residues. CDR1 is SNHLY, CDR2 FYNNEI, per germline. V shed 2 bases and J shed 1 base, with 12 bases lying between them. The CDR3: CASSERQTRSNQPQHF. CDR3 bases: TGTGCCAGCAGTGAACGGCAGACAAGGAGCAATCAGCCCCAGCATTTT.

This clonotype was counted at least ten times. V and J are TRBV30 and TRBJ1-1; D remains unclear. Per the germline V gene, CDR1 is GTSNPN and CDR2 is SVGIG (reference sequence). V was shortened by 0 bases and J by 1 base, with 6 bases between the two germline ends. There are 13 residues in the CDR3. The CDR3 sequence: CAWSVAKNTEAFF. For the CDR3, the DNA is TGTGCCTGGAGTGTGGCAAAGAACACTGAAGCTTTCTTT.

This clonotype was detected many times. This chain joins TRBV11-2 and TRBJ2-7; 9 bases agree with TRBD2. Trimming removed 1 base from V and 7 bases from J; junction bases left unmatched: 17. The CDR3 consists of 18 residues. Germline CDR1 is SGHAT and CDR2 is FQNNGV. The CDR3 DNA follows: TGTGCCAGCAGCTTAGCTGGGGCTAGCGGGACTCTGACGAGGGAGCAGTACTTC. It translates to CASSLAGASGTLTREQYF.

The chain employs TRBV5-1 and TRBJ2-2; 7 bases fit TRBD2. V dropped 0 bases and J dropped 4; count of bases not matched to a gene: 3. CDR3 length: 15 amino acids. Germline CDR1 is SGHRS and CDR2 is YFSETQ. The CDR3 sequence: CASSLAPSGTGELFF. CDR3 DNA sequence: TGCGCCAGCAGCTTGGCCCCTAGCGGCACCGGGGAGCTGTTTTTT.

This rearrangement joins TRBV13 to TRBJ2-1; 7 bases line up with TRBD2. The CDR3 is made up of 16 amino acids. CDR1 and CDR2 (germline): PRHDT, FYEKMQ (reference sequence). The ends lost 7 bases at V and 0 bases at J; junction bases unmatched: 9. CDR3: CASTGGGRSSYNEQFF. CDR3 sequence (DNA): TGTGCCAGCACCGGAGGCGGGAGAAGCTCCTACAATGAGCAGTTCTTC.

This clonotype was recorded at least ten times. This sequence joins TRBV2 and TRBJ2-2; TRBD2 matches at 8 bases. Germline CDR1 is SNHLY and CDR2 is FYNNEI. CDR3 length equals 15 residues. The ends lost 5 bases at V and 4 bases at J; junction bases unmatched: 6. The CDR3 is CASSPGTRVTGELFF. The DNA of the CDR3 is TGTGCCAGCAGTCCCGGGACTAGAGTCACCGGGGAGCTGTTTTTT.

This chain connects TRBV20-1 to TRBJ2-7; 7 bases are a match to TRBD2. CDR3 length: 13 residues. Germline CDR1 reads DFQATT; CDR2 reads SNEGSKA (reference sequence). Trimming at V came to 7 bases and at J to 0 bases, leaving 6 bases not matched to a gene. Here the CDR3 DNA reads TGCAGTGGAGGGAGCGGGAACTCCTACGAGCAGTACTTC. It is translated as CSGGSGNSYEQYF.

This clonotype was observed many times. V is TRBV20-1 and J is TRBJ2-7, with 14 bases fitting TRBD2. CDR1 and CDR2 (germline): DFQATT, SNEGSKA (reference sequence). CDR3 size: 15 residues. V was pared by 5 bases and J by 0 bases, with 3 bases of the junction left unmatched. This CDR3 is CSAGTSGSHSYEQYF. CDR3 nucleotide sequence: TGCAGTGCTGGGACTAGCGGGAGTCACTCCTACGAGCAGTACTTC.

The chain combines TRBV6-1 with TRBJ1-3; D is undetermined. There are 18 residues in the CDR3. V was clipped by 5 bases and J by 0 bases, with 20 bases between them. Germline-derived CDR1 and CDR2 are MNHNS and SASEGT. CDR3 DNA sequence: TGTGCCAGCAGTTACGATACGGCAGGAATGAGCTCTGGAAACACCATATATTTT. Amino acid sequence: CASSYDTAGMSSGNTIYF.

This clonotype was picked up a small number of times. The CDR3 DNA is TGCGCCAGCAGTGCCAACAGGGGGCCCGATGAGCAGTTCTTC. Protein sequence: CASSANRGPDEQFF. The chain links TRBV10-2 to TRBJ2-1, with 9 bases aligning to TRBD1. Trimming cost V 4 bases and J 8 bases; bases outside gene matches: 6. CDR3 length: 14 residues. CDR1 is WSHSY, CDR2 SAAADI, per germline.

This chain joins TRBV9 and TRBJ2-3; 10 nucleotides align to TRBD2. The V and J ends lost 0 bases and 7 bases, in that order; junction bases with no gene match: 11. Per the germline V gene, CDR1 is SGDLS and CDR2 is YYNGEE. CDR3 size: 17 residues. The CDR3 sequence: CASSVGLLAGVKNTQYF. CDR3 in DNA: TGTGCCAGCAGCGTAGGTTTGCTAGCGGGAGTTAAGAATACGCAGTATTTT.

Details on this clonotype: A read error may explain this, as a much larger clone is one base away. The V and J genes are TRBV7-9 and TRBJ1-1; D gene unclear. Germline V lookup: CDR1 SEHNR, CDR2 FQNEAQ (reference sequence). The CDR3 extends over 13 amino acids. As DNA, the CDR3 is TGTGCCAGCACCCTTAGAGGGAACACTGCAGCTTTCTTT. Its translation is CASTLRGNTAAFF.